This TCR beta chain was identified in a study of blood T cell repertoires in COVID-19. Participants had their cohort set by participant-reported clinical history. The table came from immunoSEQ multiplex PCR; TCRdb's copy has only in-frame clones and leaves some out. The table has more than 200,000 clones, around 90% seen once. This CDR3 spans 15 amino acids. The germline CDR1 and CDR2 sequences are SNHLY and FYNNEI. With 7 bases clipped from V and 5 bases from J, the junction kept 10 bases outside the gene matches. Sequencing was carried out using PBMCs or T cells enriched from blood (not recorded which). The chain combines TRBV2 with TRBJ2-5; TRBD1 aligns across 10 bases. This clonotype was sampled from a woman younger than 45 who had been exposed to COVID-19. CDR3 sequence: CASKMGTGASETQYF. As DNA, the CDR3 is TGTGCCAGCAAAATGGGGACAGGGGCGAGCGAGACCCAGTACTTC.